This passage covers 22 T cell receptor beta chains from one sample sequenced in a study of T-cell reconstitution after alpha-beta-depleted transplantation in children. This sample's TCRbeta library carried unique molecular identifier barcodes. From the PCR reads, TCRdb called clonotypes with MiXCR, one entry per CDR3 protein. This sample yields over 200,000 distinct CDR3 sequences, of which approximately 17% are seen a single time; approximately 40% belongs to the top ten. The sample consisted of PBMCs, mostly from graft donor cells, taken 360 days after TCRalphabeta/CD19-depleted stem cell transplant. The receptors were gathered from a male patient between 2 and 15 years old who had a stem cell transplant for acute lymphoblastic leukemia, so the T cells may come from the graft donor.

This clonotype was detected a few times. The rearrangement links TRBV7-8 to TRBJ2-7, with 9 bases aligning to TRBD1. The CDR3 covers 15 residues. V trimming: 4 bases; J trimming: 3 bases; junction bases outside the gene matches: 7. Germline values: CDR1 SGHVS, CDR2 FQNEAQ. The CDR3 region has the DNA TGTGCCAGCAGCTCCTTAGGGACAGGGCACTACGAGCAGTACTTC. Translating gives CASSSLGTGHYEQYF.

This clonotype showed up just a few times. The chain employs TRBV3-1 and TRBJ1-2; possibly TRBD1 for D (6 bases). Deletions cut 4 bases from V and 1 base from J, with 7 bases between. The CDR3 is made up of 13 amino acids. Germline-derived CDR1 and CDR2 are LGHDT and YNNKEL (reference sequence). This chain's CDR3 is CASSLQGNYGYTF. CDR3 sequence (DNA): TGTGCCAGCAGCCTACAGGGTAACTATGGCTACACCTTC. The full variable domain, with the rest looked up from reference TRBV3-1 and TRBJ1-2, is DTAVSQTPKYLVTQMGNDKSIKCEQNLGHDTMYWYKQDSKKFLKIMFSYNNKELIINETVPNRFSPKSPDKAHLNLHINSLELGDSAVYFCASSLQGNYGYTFGSGTRLTVV.

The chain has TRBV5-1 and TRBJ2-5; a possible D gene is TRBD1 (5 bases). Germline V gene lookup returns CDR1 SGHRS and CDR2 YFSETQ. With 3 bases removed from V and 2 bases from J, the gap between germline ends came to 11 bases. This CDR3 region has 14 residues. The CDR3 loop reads CASSSQALQETQYF. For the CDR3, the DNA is TGCGCCAGCAGCTCACAGGCCTTACAAGAGACCCAGTACTTC.

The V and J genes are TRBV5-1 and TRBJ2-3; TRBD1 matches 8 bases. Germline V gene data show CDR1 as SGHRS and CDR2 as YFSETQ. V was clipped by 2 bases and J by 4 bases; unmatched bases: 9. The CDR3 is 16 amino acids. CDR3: CASSFGQGSTADTQYF. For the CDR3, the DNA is TGCGCCAGCAGCTTCGGACAGGGTTCTACAGCAGATACGCAGTATTTT.

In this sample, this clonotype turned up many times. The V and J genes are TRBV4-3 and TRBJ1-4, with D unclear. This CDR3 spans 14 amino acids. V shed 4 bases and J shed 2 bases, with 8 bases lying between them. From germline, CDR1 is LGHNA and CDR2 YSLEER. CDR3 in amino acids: CASSLRGTNEKLFF. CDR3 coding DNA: TGCGCCAGCAGCCTACGAGGGACTAATGAAAAACTGTTTTTT.

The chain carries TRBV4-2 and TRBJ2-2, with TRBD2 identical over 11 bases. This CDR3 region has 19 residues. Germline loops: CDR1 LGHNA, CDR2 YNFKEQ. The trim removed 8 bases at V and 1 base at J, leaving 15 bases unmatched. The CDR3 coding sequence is TGTGCCAGCTTACGATACGGGACTAGCGGCGCCGAGAACACCGGGGAGCTGTTTTTT. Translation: CASLRYGTSGAENTGELFF.

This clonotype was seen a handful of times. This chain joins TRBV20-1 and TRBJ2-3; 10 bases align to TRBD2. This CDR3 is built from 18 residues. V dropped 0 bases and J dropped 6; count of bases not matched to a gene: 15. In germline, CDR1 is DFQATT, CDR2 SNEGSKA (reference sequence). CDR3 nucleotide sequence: TGCAGTGCTAGAGATGTGGGGGTGCTAGCGGGGGCCGGGGATACGCAGTATTTT. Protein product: CSARDVGVLAGAGDTQYF.

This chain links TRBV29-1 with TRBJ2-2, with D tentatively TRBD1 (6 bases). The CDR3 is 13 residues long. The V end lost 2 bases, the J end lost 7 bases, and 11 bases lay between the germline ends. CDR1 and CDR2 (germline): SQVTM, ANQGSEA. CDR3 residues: CSVERGRFGELFF. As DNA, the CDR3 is TGCAGCGTTGAAAGGGGGAGATTCGGGGAGCTGTTTTTT.

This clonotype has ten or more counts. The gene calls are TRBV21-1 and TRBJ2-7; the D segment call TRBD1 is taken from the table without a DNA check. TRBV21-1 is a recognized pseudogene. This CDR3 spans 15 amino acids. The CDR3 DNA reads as TGTGCCAGCAGCGCACCCGGGACAGGGCCCTACGAGCAGTACTTC. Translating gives CASSAPGTGPYEQYF.

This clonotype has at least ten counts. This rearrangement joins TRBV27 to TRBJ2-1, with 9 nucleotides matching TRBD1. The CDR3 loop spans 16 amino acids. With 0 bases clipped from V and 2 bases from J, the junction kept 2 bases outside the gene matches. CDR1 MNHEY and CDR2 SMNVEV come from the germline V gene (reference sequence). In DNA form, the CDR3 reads TGTGCCAGCAGTTTATCGTGGACAGGGGCCTACAATGAGCAGTTCTTC. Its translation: CASSLSWTGAYNEQFF.

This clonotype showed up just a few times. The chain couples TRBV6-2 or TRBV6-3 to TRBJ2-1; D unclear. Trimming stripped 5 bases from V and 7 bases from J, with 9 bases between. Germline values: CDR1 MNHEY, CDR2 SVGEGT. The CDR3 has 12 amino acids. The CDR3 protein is CASSPQWNEQFF. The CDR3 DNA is TGTGCCAGCAGTCCCCAGTGGAATGAGCAGTTCTTC.

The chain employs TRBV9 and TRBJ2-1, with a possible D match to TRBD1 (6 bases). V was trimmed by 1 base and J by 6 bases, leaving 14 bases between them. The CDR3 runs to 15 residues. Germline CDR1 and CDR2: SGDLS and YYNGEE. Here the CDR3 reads CASSVTGTPINEQFF. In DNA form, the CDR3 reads TGTGCCAGCAGCGTAACAGGGACCCCTATCAATGAGCAGTTCTTC.

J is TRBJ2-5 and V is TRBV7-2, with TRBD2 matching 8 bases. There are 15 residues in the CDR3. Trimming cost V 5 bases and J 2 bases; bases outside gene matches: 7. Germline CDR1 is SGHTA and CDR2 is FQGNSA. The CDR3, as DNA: TGTGCCAGCAGCCATAAGCGGGGGAGACAAGAGACCCAGTACTTC. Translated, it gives CASSHKRGRQETQYF.

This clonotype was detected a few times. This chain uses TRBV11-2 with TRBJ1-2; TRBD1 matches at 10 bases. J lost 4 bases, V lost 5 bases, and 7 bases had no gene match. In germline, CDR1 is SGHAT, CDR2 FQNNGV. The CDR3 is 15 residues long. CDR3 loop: CASSPRTGGSYGYTF. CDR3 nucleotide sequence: TGTGCCAGCAGCCCTCGGACAGGGGGGTCCTATGGCTACACCTTC.

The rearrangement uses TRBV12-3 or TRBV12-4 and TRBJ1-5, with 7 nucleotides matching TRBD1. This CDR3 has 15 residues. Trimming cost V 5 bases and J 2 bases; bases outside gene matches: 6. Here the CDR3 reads CASSPGTVGNQPQHF. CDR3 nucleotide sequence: TGTGCCAGCAGTCCCGGGACAGTGGGCAATCAGCCCCAGCATTTT.

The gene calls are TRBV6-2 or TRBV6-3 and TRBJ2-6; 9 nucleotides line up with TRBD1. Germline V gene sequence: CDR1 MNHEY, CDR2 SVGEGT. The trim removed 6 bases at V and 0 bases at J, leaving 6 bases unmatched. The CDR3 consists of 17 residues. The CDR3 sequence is CASSSGQGHSGANVLTF. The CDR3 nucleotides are TGTGCCAGCAGCTCGGGACAGGGACACTCTGGGGCCAACGTCCTGACTTTC.

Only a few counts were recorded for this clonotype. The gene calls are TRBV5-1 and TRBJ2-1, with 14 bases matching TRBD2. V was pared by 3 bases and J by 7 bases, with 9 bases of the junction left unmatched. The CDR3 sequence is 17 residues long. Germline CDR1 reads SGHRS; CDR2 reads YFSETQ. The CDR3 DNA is TGCGCCAGCAGCTCCCGACTAGCGGGGGGGAGGTTAAATGAGCAGTTCTTC. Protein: CASSSRLAGGRLNEQFF. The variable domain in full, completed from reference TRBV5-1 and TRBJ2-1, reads KAGVTQTPRYLIKTRGQQVTLSCSPISGHRSVSWYQQTPGQGLQFLFEYFSETQRNKGNFPGRFSGRQFSNSRSEMNVSTLELGDSALYLCASSSRLAGGRLNEQFFGPGTRLTVL.

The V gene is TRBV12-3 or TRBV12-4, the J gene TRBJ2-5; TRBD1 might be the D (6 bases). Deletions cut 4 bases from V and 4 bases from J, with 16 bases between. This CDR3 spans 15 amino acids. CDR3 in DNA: TGTGCCAGCAGTTCCCGCAGGGGATGGCGAGAGACCCAGTACTTC. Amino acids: CASSSRRGWRETQYF.

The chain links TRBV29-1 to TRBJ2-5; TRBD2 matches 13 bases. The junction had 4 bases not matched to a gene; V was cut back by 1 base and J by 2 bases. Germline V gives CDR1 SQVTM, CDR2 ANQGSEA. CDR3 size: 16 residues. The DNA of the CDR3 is TGCAGCGTTGAAGGCGGACTAGCGGGGGCACAAGAGACCCAGTACTTC. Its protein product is CSVEGGLAGAQETQYF. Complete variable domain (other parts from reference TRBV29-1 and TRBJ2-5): SAVISQKPSRDICQRGTSLTIQCQVDSQVTMMFWYRQQPGQSLTLIATANQGSEATYESGFVIDKFPISRPNLTFSTLTVSNMSPEDSSIYLCSVEGGLAGAQETQYFGPGTRLLVL.

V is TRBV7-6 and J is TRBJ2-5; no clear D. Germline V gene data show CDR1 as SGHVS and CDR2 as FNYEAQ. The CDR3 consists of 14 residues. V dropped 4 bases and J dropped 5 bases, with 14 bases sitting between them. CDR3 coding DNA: TGTGCCAGCAGCTGGGCGCATCTGGGGGAGACCCAGTACTTC. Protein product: CASSWAHLGETQYF.

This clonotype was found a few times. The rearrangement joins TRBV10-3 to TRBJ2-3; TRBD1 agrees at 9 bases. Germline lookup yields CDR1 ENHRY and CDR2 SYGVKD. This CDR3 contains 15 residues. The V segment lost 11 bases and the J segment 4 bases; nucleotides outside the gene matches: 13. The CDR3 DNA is TGTGCCTCCAATGGGGGACAGGGTCGGGCAGATACGCAGTATTTT. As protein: CASNGGQGRADTQYF.

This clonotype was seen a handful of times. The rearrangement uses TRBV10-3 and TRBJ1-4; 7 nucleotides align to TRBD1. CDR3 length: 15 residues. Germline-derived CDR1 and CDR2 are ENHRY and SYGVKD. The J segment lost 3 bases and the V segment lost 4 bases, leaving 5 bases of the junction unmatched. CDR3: CAISVDRVPNEKLFF. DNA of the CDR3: TGTGCCATCAGTGTCGACAGGGTGCCTAATGAAAAACTGTTTTTT.